The 10 T cell receptor beta chains in this list originate from one sample, sequenced in a study of blood T cells in healthy people across ages (dated by TCRdb to 2015 to 2017). Receptors were amplified or captured by 5' RACE. TCRdb shows the sequencer as Illumina HiSeq 2500. A second PCR of about 6 to 11 cycles was performed with a sample-barcoded 5' primer and a J-beta primer mix. TCRdb applied fastp at Q25 and MiXCR to the public reads, then kept only in-frame beta chains. Each CDR3 protein appears once, grouped with its most common genes and DNA. A total of some 790,000 distinct CDR3 sequences appear in this sample, under 30% of them only once. The ten largest clones take up around 15% of the sample. Sequencing was done on a sample of blood. These receptors were obtained from a woman at least 80 years old in good health.

The chain uses TRBV6-6 and TRBJ1-1; perhaps TRBD1 as D (6 bases). This CDR3 region has 16 residues. The V gene lost 6 bases and the J gene lost 5 bases, with 22 bases spanning the gap. Germline CDR1 MNHNY, CDR2 SVGAGI (reference sequence). In nucleotides, the CDR3 is TGTGCCAGCAGAAATGACAGGACTAGTGTTGGAACTGAAGCTTTCTTT. Protein: CASRNDRTSVGTEAFF.

At least ten counts were recorded for this clonotype. The chain uses TRBV29-1 and TRBJ2-1; D perhaps matches TRBD2 (5 bases). The CDR3 runs to 14 residues. CDR1 and CDR2 (germline): SQVTM, ANQGSEA. V was cut by 3 bases and J by 2 bases, with 11 bases left in between. The CDR3 protein is CSVDFQRPYNEQFF. The CDR3 DNA is TGCAGCGTTGACTTCCAGCGGCCCTACAATGAGCAGTTCTTC.

This clonotype has ten or more counts. V gene TRBV7-2 combines with J gene TRBJ1-2, with D maybe TRBD1 (5 bases). Trimming cost V 8 bases and J 6 bases, with 13 bases left between them. The length of the CDR3 is 12 residues. The germline CDR1 and CDR2 sequences are SGHTA and FQGNSA. The CDR3 DNA follows: TGTGCCAGCTCATTGGGGGGGGATGGCTACACCTTC. Translation gives CASSLGGDGYTF.

The chain is built from TRBV5-1 and TRBJ1-1; possibly TRBD1 for D (5 bases). The CDR3 has 13 amino acids. Trimming took 0 bases from V and 6 from J, leaving 9 bases between them. CDR1 is SGHRS, CDR2 YFSETQ, per germline. The CDR3 region is CASSLVPGPEAFF. CDR3 sequence (DNA): TGCGCCAGCAGCTTGGTTCCAGGGCCTGAAGCTTTCTTT.

About this clonotype: This may arise from a read error, as a much more abundant clone is one base away. The rearrangement joins TRBV28 to TRBJ2-7, with D unclear. Trimming shortened V by 2 bases and J by 2 bases, and 10 bases separated the two germline ends. Germline assignment: CDR1 MDHEN and CDR2 SYDVKM. The CDR3 consists of 14 residues. This CDR3 is CASSLGQPPYEQYF. The CDR3 coding sequence is TGTGCCAGCAGTTTAGGGCAGCCTCCCTACGAGCAGTACTTC.

This clonotype appeared many times. DNA of the CDR3: TGTGCCAGCAGTATTATAGCAGGAGGGAGTGAGCAGTTCTTC. Translation: CASSIIAGGSEQFF. This rearrangement joins TRBV28 to TRBJ2-1; weak D call: TRBD2 (6 bases). The CDR3 totals 14 residues. From germline, CDR1 is MDHEN and CDR2 SYDVKM. V was clipped by 5 bases and J by 9 bases, with 17 bases between them.

This clonotype has a count of ten or more. The rearrangement links TRBV25-1 to TRBJ1-2, with unresolved D. Trimming stripped 1 base from V and 7 bases from J, with 22 bases between. The V gene's germline CDR1 is MGHDK and CDR2 SYGVNS. The CDR3 extends over 17 amino acids. Here the CDR3 reads CASSECGRPTIKCGYTF. The CDR3 DNA is TGTGCCAGCAGTGAATGCGGCAGGCCCACGATTAAGTGTGGCTACACCTTC.

This clonotype was observed at least ten times. The chain links TRBV6-5 to TRBJ1-2; D uncertain. The CDR3 sequence is 13 residues long. Germline V CDR1 and CDR2: MNHEY, SVGAGI. With 6 bases removed from V and 7 bases from J, the gap between germline ends came to 15 bases. CDR3 residues: CASSLDGFSGYTF. The CDR3, as DNA: TGTGCCAGCAGCCTGGACGGATTCAGTGGCTACACCTTC.

Only a few counts were recorded for this clonotype. The gene calls are TRBV30 and TRBJ2-7; D unclear. V gave up 5 bases and J gave up 2 bases, with 13 bases separating them. Germline values: CDR1 GTSNPN, CDR2 SVGIG (reference sequence). The CDR3 runs to 13 residues. CDR3 sequence: CAWGRKSTYEQYF. In nucleotides, the CDR3 is TGTGCCTGGGGACGGAAGTCCACCTACGAGCAGTACTTC.

This clonotype was detected many times. The chain is built from TRBV10-1 and TRBJ2-3; possible D gene TRBD2, 5 bases. Trimming took 0 bases from V and 0 from J, leaving 10 bases between them. Germline CDR1 and CDR2: WNHNN and SYGVQD (reference sequence). The CDR3 runs 16 residues. CDR3 bases: TGCGCCAGCAGTGAGTCGTGGACTCCCAGCACAGATACGCAGTATTTT. It codes for CASSESWTPSTDTQYF.